The 14 T cell receptor beta chains in this list originate from one sample, sequenced in a study of control samples from healthy donors and cancer patients. The method was immunoSEQ multiplex PCR; TCRdb's version includes in-frame clones alone and lacks a portion of them. This sample has around 130,000 clones, with more than 80% found just once. The sequenced sample consisted of blood. These receptors were obtained from a man aged 18 to 30 in good health.

The CDR3 loop is CASRTMGGLYGYTF. As DNA, the CDR3 is TGTGCCAGCAGGACTATGGGGGGGCTCTATGGCTACACCTTC. J is TRBJ1-2 and V is TRBV6-5; D is possibly TRBD1 (6 bases). Trimming shortened V by 6 bases and J by 4 bases, and 15 bases separated the two germline ends. Germline CDR1 MNHEY, CDR2 SVGAGI. CDR3 length: 14 residues.

The chain joins TRBV2 to TRBJ1-6; no reliable D call. The CDR3 length is 12 residues. The ends were cut back, 3 bases at V and 10 bases at J, with 7 bases in the middle. Germline V CDR1 and CDR2: SNHLY, FYNNEI. CDR3 residues: CASSESPSPLHF. CDR3 coding DNA: TGTGCCAGCAGTGAGTCCCCCTCACCCCTCCACTTT.

The chain is built from TRBV5-5 and TRBJ2-1, with a tentative D call TRBD2 (5 bases). Germline V gives CDR1 SGHKS, CDR2 YYEKEE (reference sequence). Trimming left V 4 bases short and J 9 bases short, with 17 bases between. The CDR3 totals 14 residues. The CDR3 protein is CASSPSGAIGEQFF. The DNA of the CDR3 is TGTGCCAGCAGCCCCAGCGGAGCTATTGGTGAGCAGTTCTTC.

The V gene is TRBV6-6, the J gene TRBJ2-5, with 10 bases fitting TRBD2. Trimming at V came to 2 bases and at J to 4 bases, leaving 4 bases not matched to a gene. This CDR3 is built from 15 residues. Germline V gene lookup returns CDR1 MNHNY and CDR2 SVGAGI (reference sequence). The CDR3 DNA follows: TGTGCCAGCAGTTACGCAAGCGGGGGGGGAGAGACCCAGTACTTC. This codes for CASSYASGGGETQYF.

The chain employs TRBV12-2 and TRBJ2-7; TRBD1 is the table's D call and was not checked against the DNA. TRBV12-2 corresponds to a pseudogene. This CDR3 comprises 14 residues. In DNA form, the CDR3 reads TGTGCAAGTCGCTTATTAATGTGGGCAGGGAAGCAGTACGTC. Protein product: CASRLLMWAGKQYV.

This chain joins TRBV19 and TRBJ1-5; maybe TRBD1 (6 bases). The CDR3 is 15 amino acids. The germline V gene encodes CDR1 LNHDA and CDR2 SQIVND (reference sequence). The V and J ends lost 2 bases and 4 bases respectively, with 12 bases between them. The CDR3 DNA sequence: TGTGCCAGTAGTATAAGCGGCAGGGGTAATCAGCCCCAGCATTTT. Its protein product is CASSISGRGNQPQHF.

J is TRBJ1-1 and V is TRBV29-1; D not resolved. This CDR3 has 10 residues. Germline-derived CDR1 and CDR2 are SQVTM and ANQGSEA. Trimming removed 5 bases from V and 2 bases from J, with 3 bases in between. CDR3: CSVLNTEAFF. DNA of the CDR3: TGCAGCGTTCTCAACACTGAAGCTTTCTTT.

This sequence joins TRBV19 and TRBJ2-5; 9 positions agree with TRBD2. The germline CDR1 and CDR2 sequences are LNHDA and SQIVND (reference sequence). V shed 5 bases, J shed 6 bases, and the junction held 13 bases outside the gene matches. CDR3 length equals 16 residues. The CDR3 bases are TGTGCCAGTAGTCCGACTAGCGGCCTCCCCCCCCAGACCCAGTACTTC. Its translation is CASSPTSGLPPQTQYF. Using reference TRBV19 and TRBJ2-5 for the parts outside the CDR3, the full variable domain is DGGITQSPKYLFRKEGQNVTLSCEQNLNHDAMYWYRQDPGQGLRLIYYSQIVNDFQKGDIAEGYSVSREKKESFPLTVTSAQKNPTAFYLCASSPTSGLPPQTQYFGPGTRLLVL.

This chain connects TRBV5-6 to TRBJ1-5; D may be TRBD1 (5 bases). Trimming removed 4 bases from V and 2 bases from J, with 13 bases in between. This CDR3 region has 15 residues. Germline-derived CDR1 and CDR2 are SGHDT and YYEEEE. Here the CDR3 DNA reads TGTGCCAGCAGCCGCAGGGAGTTGGGCAATCAGCCCCAGCATTTT. Translated, it gives CASSRRELGNQPQHF.

The chain employs TRBV6-5 and TRBJ1-4; 8 nucleotides align to TRBD1. J lost 7 bases, V lost 4 bases, and 8 bases had no gene match. Germline CDR1 reads MNHEY; CDR2 reads SVGAGI. The CDR3 has 15 residues. Written as DNA, the CDR3 is TGTGCCAGCAGTTCAATCCAGGGGGCAGGTGAAAAACTGTTTTTT. Amino acids: CASSSIQGAGEKLFF.

The V call is TRBV10-3, the J call TRBJ2-7; no definite D call. The CDR3 spans 15 residues. Germline V gives CDR1 ENHRY, CDR2 SYGVKD. V was shortened by 3 bases and J by 0 bases, with 12 bases between the two germline ends. This CDR3 reads CAISDSGWYSYEQYF. The CDR3 nucleotides read TGTGCCATCAGTGACTCAGGATGGTACTCCTACGAGCAGTACTTC.

CDR3 residues: CASSLDREGNEQFF. The CDR3 DNA reads as TGCGCCAGCAGCTTGGACAGGGAGGGCAATGAGCAGTTCTTC. The V and J genes are TRBV5-1 and TRBJ2-1; possibly TRBD2 for D (7 bases). The CDR3 runs 14 residues. Looked up from germline, CDR1 is SGHRS and CDR2 is YFSETQ. Trimming stripped 0 bases from V and 6 bases from J, with 10 bases between. The full variable domain, with the rest looked up from reference TRBV5-1 and TRBJ2-1, is KAGVTQTPRYLIKTRGQQVTLSCSPISGHRSVSWYQQTPGQGLQFLFEYFSETQRNKGNFPGRFSGRQFSNSRSEMNVSTLELGDSALYLCASSLDREGNEQFFGPGTRLTVL.

The chain combines TRBV11-3 with TRBJ2-1; D is undetermined. Trimming left V 5 bases short and J 0 bases short, with 14 bases between. This CDR3 spans 16 amino acids. In germline, CDR1 is SGHNT, CDR2 YENEEA. The CDR3 sequence is CASSGMTRSSYNEQFF. The CDR3 nucleotides read TGTGCCAGCAGCGGAATGACGCGGAGCTCCTACAATGAGCAGTTCTTC. The whole variable domain, remainder taken from reference TRBV11-3 and TRBJ2-1, is EAGVVQSPRYKIIEKKQPVAFWCNPISGHNTLYWYLQNLGQGPELLIRYENEEAVDDSQLPKDRFSAERLKGVDSTLKIQPAELGDSAVYLCASSGMTRSSYNEQFFGPGTRLTVL.

The chain links TRBV27 to TRBJ1-1, with 7 bases that match TRBD1. The CDR3 loop spans 16 amino acids. Germline V gene sequence: CDR1 MNHEY, CDR2 SMNVEV (reference sequence). Trimming took 8 bases from V and 0 from J; bases not matched to a gene: 12. For the CDR3, the DNA is TGTGCCAGCCTTCAGGGGGGTGCAGGGATGAACACTGAAGCTTTCTTT. Its protein product is CASLQGGAGMNTEAFF.